This T cell receptor (beta chain) was recovered during a study of T cells in Graves' hyperthyroidism and ophthalmopathy. General study points: Most thyroid clonotypes expanded above 0.001 appeared in blood too. Model predictions of ophthalmopathy came a median around 6.5 months before onset.

RNA transcripts yielded amplified TCR beta CDR3 regions. The HTBI primer set served for first-round RT-PCR of the TCR CDR3. MiXCR, applied by TCRdb to the multiplex PCR reads, yields one record per CDR3 protein. The sample shows hundreds of thousands of distinct CDR3 sequences, less than 15% of them seen only once. Thyroid ultrasound, orbital computed tomography, clinical symptoms, and serum thyroxine and TRAb underpinned diagnoses. It was 8 to 10 ml of fresh peripheral blood that supplied the PBMCs. On this clonotype: What it binds is unknown. A much bigger clone sits one base away, suggesting this may be a read error.

This CDR3 is built from 14 residues. The germline gives CDR1 MNHNS, CDR2 SASEGT. This chain connects TRBV6-1 to TRBJ2-2; D ambiguous. The source of this sequence is a woman aged 18-29 years with Graves' hyperthyroidism. Specimen: blood. This CDR3 is CAGSDIPNTGELFF. As DNA, the CDR3 is TGTGCCGGCAGTGACATCCCGAACACCGGGGAGCTGTTTTTT.